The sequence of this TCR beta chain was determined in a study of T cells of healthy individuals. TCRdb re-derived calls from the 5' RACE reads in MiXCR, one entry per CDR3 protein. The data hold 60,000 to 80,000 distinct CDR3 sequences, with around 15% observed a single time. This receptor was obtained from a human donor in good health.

CDR3 DNA sequence: TGTGCCAGCACCAGGGGGGTCAATCAGCCCCAGCATTTT. This codes for CASTRGVNQPQHF. V is TRBV5-6 and J is TRBJ1-5; 7 bases agree with TRBD1. Unmatched junction bases numbered 3, after V lost 6 bases and J lost 3 bases. CDR1 is SGHDT, CDR2 YYEEEE, per germline. CDR3 length: 13 amino acids.